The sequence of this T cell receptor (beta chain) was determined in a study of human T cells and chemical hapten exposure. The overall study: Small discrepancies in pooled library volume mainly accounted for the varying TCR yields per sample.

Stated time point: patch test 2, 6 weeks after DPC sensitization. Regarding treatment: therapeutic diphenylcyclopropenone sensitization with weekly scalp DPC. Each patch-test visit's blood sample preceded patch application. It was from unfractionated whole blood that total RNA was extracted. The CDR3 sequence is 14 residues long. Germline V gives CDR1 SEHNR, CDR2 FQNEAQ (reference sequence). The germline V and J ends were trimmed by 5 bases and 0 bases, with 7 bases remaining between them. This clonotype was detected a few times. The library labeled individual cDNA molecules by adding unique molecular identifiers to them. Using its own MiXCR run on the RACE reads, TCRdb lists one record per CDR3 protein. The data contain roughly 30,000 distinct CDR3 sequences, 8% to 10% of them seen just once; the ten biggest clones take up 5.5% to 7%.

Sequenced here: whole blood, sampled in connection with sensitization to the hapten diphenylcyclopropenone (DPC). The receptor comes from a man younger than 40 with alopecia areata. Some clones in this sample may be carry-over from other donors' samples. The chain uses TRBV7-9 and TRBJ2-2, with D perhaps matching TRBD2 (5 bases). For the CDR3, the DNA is TGTGCCAGCAGCGCCGGGACGAACACCGGGGAGCTGTTTTTT. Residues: CASSAGTNTGELFF.